A selection of T cell receptor beta chains follows, all from one sample in a study of T cell responses to AZD1222 COVID-19 vaccine. Generated by immunoSEQ multiplex PCR, the TCRdb table keeps only in-frame clones and is missing some. The data contain 130,000 or so clones, roughly nine tenths of them seen just once; the ten biggest clones take up just over 7%. The sequencing here drew on peripheral blood, taken on day 0 of AZD1222 vaccination. The receptors derive from an adult in good health. CDR3s include the opening cysteine and the closing phenylalanine or tryptophan. Fields, in order: D gene, J gene, V gene, clone size, CDR3 protein, CDR3 DNA. D genes are given only for firm matches. Expanded clones are given a class, and other clones once, few, many or no size at all.

d_gene: NA
j_gene: TRBJ1-2
v_gene: TRBV19
abundance: NA
CDR3aa: CASRYGQADGYTF
CDR3nt: TGTGCCAGTAGGTATGGGCAGGCGGACGGCTACACCTTC

d_gene: NA
j_gene: TRBJ2-1
v_gene: TRBV5-1
abundance: NA
CDR3aa: CASSLTIAINNEQFF
CDR3nt: TGCGCCAGCAGCTTGACTATCGCGATTAACAATGAGCAGTTCTTC

d_gene: NA
j_gene: TRBJ1-4
v_gene: TRBV5-1
abundance: NA
CDR3aa: CASSPGGVLEEKLFF
CDR3nt: TGCGCCAGCAGCCCTGGCGGGGTTTTGGAGGAAAAACTGTTTTTT

d_gene: NA
j_gene: TRBJ2-5
v_gene: TRBV29-1
abundance: once
CDR3aa: CSVETALLGAYQETQYF
CDR3nt: TGCAGCGTTGAAACTGCTTTGCTGGGGGCGTACCAAGAGACCCAGTACTTC

d_gene: TRBD1
j_gene: TRBJ1-1
v_gene: TRBV27
abundance: NA
CDR3aa: CASSRDRARTEAFF
CDR3nt: TGTGCCAGCAGCCGGGACAGGGCTCGGACTGAAGCTTTCTTT

d_gene: TRBD1
j_gene: TRBJ1-5
v_gene: TRBV5-8
abundance: once
CDR3aa: CASSKTGEGNQPQHF
CDR3nt: TGTGCCAGCAGCAAGACAGGGGAGGGCAATCAGCCCCAGCATTTT

d_gene: NA
j_gene: TRBJ2-7
v_gene: TRBV5-1
abundance: NA
CDR3aa: CASSLLAGSTYEQYF
CDR3nt: TGCGCCAGCAGCTTGCTGGCGGGGAGTACCTACGAGCAGTACTTC

d_gene: NA
j_gene: TRBJ2-1
v_gene: TRBV24-1
abundance: NA
CDR3aa: CATSPPPTANYNEQFF
CDR3nt: TGTGCCACCAGTCCCCCTCCGACAGCTAATTACAATGAGCAGTTCTTC

d_gene: TRBD1
j_gene: TRBJ1-1
v_gene: TRBV7-9
abundance: NA
CDR3aa: CASSLGGQHTEAFF
CDR3nt: TGTGCCAGCAGCTTAGGGGGACAGCACACTGAAGCTTTCTTT

d_gene: NA
j_gene: TRBJ2-7
v_gene: TRBV18
abundance: few
CDR3aa: CASSPRREEQYF
CDR3nt: TGTGCCAGCTCACCACGGAGAGAAGAGCAGTACTTC

d_gene: NA
j_gene: TRBJ2-5
v_gene: TRBV6-1
abundance: NA
CDR3aa: CASSEFPSDRKTQYF
CDR3nt: TGTGCCAGCAGTGAATTTCCGAGTGACCGGAAGACCCAGTACTTC

d_gene: NA
j_gene: TRBJ2-1
v_gene: TRBV12-3/TRBV12-4
abundance: once
CDR3aa: CASSNLAERWQFF
CDR3nt: TGTGCCAGCAGTAACTTAGCGGAGCGGTGGCAGTTCTTC

d_gene: NA
j_gene: TRBJ1-2
v_gene: TRBV19
abundance: NA
CDR3aa: CASSISRDGRGYTF
CDR3nt: TGTGCCAGTAGTATATCGAGGGACGGGCGTGGCTACACCTTC

d_gene: NA
j_gene: TRBJ1-4
v_gene: TRBV5-5
abundance: NA
CDR3aa: CASSLPPRGNEKLFF
CDR3nt: TGTGCCAGCAGCTTGCCCCCACGGGGTAATGAAAAACTGTTTTTT

d_gene: TRBD1
j_gene: TRBJ2-4
v_gene: TRBV5-4
abundance: NA
CDR3aa: CASSLTGGGNIQYF
CDR3nt: TGTGCCAGCAGCTTGACAGGGGGCGGGAACATTCAGTACTTC

d_gene: NA
j_gene: TRBJ2-1
v_gene: TRBV19
abundance: NA
CDR3aa: CASSIWGAEDEQFF
CDR3nt: TGTGCCAGTAGTATCTGGGGAGCTGAGGATGAGCAGTTCTTC

d_gene: TRBD2
j_gene: TRBJ2-7
v_gene: TRBV19
abundance: NA
CDR3aa: CASSISGTSGTYEQYF
CDR3nt: TGTGCCAGTAGTATTTCCGGGACTAGCGGGACCTACGAGCAGTACTTC

d_gene: NA
j_gene: TRBJ1-5
v_gene: TRBV6-1
abundance: NA
CDR3aa: CASSERSTGGTLHF
CDR3nt: TGTGCCAGCAGTGAACGTTCCACCGGGGGTACTTTGCATTTT

d_gene: NA
j_gene: TRBJ2-5
v_gene: TRBV29-1
abundance: NA
CDR3aa: CSAGTYQETQYF
CDR3nt: TGCAGCGCGGGGACTTACCAAGAGACCCAGTACTTC

d_gene: NA
j_gene: TRBJ1-2
v_gene: TRBV29-1
abundance: NA
CDR3aa: CSAQGDGYTF
CDR3nt: TGCAGCGCCCAGGGCGACGGCTACACCTTC

d_gene: NA
j_gene: TRBJ1-1
v_gene: TRBV6-6
abundance: NA
CDR3aa: CASSDIRATEAFF
CDR3nt: TGTGCCAGCAGTGACATCAGGGCGACTGAAGCTTTCTTT

d_gene: NA
j_gene: TRBJ2-2
v_gene: TRBV7-6
abundance: NA
CDR3aa: CASSKGGGNTGELFF
CDR3nt: TGTGCCAGCAGCAAGGGGGGAGGGAACACCGGGGAGCTGTTTTTT

d_gene: NA
j_gene: TRBJ2-1
v_gene: TRBV11-2
abundance: NA
CDR3aa: CASSSGASRYNEQFF
CDR3nt: TGTGCCAGCAGCTCTGGGGCTAGCAGATACAATGAGCAGTTCTTC

d_gene: NA
j_gene: TRBJ1-6
v_gene: TRBV27
abundance: NA
CDR3aa: CASSFNRVNNSPLHF
CDR3nt: TGTGCCAGCAGTTTTAACAGGGTGAATAATTCACCCCTCCACTTT

d_gene: NA
j_gene: TRBJ2-7
v_gene: TRBV28
abundance: NA
CDR3aa: CASREDSTYEQYF
CDR3nt: TGTGCCAGCAGGGAGGACAGTACCTACGAGCAGTACTTC

d_gene: TRBD1
j_gene: TRBJ1-1
v_gene: TRBV12-5
abundance: NA
CDR3aa: CASVPDRAGSEAFF
CDR3nt: TGTGCTAGTGTCCCGGACAGGGCGGGTTCGGAAGCTTTCTTT

d_gene: NA
j_gene: TRBJ2-7
v_gene: TRBV28
abundance: once
CDR3aa: CASSLNPPTVYEQYF
CDR3nt: TGTGCCAGCAGTTTAAATCCTCCGACAGTCTACGAGCAGTACTTC

d_gene: TRBD1
j_gene: TRBJ1-1
v_gene: TRBV15
abundance: NA
CDR3aa: CATSIGTGRTEAFF
CDR3nt: TGTGCCACCAGCATAGGGACAGGGAGAACTGAAGCTTTCTTT

d_gene: TRBD1
j_gene: TRBJ2-5
v_gene: TRBV5-1
abundance: NA
CDR3aa: CASSPGQGQTQYF
CDR3nt: TGCGCCAGCAGCCCGGGACAGGGGCAGACCCAGTACTTC

d_gene: NA
j_gene: TRBJ1-4
v_gene: TRBV7-2
abundance: NA
CDR3aa: CASSLSPATNEKLFF
CDR3nt: TGTGCCAGCAGCTTATCGCCGGCAACTAATGAAAAACTGTTTTTT

d_gene: NA
j_gene: TRBJ1-5
v_gene: TRBV12-2
abundance: NA
CDR3aa: CASRLAPRWPQHF
CDR3nt: TGTGCAAGTCGCTTAGCGCCGAGGTGGCCCCAGCATTTT

d_gene: NA
j_gene: TRBJ1-4
v_gene: TRBV28
abundance: few
CDR3aa: CASSLRPTTNEKLFF
CDR3nt: TGTGCCAGCAGCTTAAGGCCAACAACTAATGAAAAACTGTTTTTT

d_gene: NA
j_gene: TRBJ1-5
v_gene: TRBV19
abundance: NA
CDR3aa: CASSSFGGDSNQPQHF
CDR3nt: TGTGCCAGTAGTAGCTTCGGAGGGGACAGCAATCAGCCCCAGCATTTT

d_gene: NA
j_gene: TRBJ1-1
v_gene: TRBV9
abundance: NA
CDR3aa: CASSVGLRDGEAFF
CDR3nt: TGTGCCAGCAGCGTTGGACTCCGAGACGGTGAAGCTTTCTTT

d_gene: TRBD2
j_gene: TRBJ2-1
v_gene: TRBV2
abundance: few
CDR3aa: CASRPFGREFYNEQFF
CDR3nt: TGTGCCAGCAGGCCTTTTGGGCGGGAGTTCTACAATGAGCAGTTCTTC

d_gene: NA
j_gene: TRBJ2-1
v_gene: TRBV18
abundance: NA
CDR3aa: CASSPDLSTYNEQFF
CDR3nt: TGTGCCAGCTCACCGGACTTATCCACCTACAATGAGCAGTTCTTC

d_gene: TRBD2
j_gene: TRBJ2-1
v_gene: TRBV9
abundance: NA
CDR3aa: CASSVSGRYNEQFF
CDR3nt: TGTGCCAGCAGCGTTAGCGGGAGGTACAATGAGCAGTTCTTC

d_gene: NA
j_gene: TRBJ1-1
v_gene: TRBV28
abundance: NA
CDR3aa: CASSSTGRNTEAFF
CDR3nt: TGTGCCAGCAGTTCCACAGGGAGGAACACTGAAGCTTTCTTT

d_gene: NA
j_gene: TRBJ2-2
v_gene: TRBV9
abundance: NA
CDR3aa: CASSVAVGNTGELFF
CDR3nt: TGTGCCAGCAGCGTAGCTGTCGGAAACACCGGGGAGCTGTTTTTT

d_gene: NA
j_gene: TRBJ1-5
v_gene: TRBV7-8
abundance: NA
CDR3aa: CASSLQGNWQPQHF
CDR3nt: TGTGCCAGCAGCTTACAGGGTAATTGGCAGCCCCAGCATTTT

d_gene: NA
j_gene: TRBJ1-3
v_gene: TRBV4-1
abundance: NA
CDR3aa: CASSHRTAAVFSSGNTIYF
CDR3nt: TGCGCCAGCAGCCACCGAACAGCAGCAGTTTTTAGCTCTGGAAACACCATATATTTT

d_gene: NA
j_gene: TRBJ2-3
v_gene: TRBV12-3/TRBV12-4
abundance: NA
CDR3aa: CASTIGSTDTQYF
CDR3nt: TGTGCCAGCACCATAGGGTCAACAGATACGCAGTATTTT

d_gene: NA
j_gene: TRBJ2-7
v_gene: TRBV5-4
abundance: NA
CDR3aa: CASSPGTAFYEQYF
CDR3nt: TGTGCCAGCAGCCCGGGGACTGCTTTCTACGAGCAGTACTTC

d_gene: NA
j_gene: TRBJ2-1
v_gene: TRBV19
abundance: NA
CDR3aa: CASSIVPGTGGYNEQFF
CDR3nt: TGTGCCAGTAGTATAGTTCCCGGGACTGGGGGATACAATGAGCAGTTCTTC

d_gene: NA
j_gene: TRBJ2-1
v_gene: TRBV9
abundance: NA
CDR3aa: CASSAYGGDEQFF
CDR3nt: TGTGCCAGCAGCGCCTACGGCGGCGATGAGCAGTTCTTC

d_gene: TRBD1
j_gene: TRBJ1-5
v_gene: TRBV19
abundance: NA
CDR3aa: CASRGQDNQPQHF
CDR3nt: TGTGCCAGTAGGGGACAGGACAATCAGCCCCAGCATTTT

d_gene: NA
j_gene: TRBJ1-5
v_gene: TRBV7-8
abundance: NA
CDR3aa: CASSLLDNQPQHF
CDR3nt: TGTGCCAGCAGCCTACTTGATAATCAGCCCCAGCATTTT

d_gene: NA
j_gene: TRBJ1-2
v_gene: TRBV24-1
abundance: few
CDR3aa: CATSDEQAYYGYTF
CDR3nt: TGTGCCACCAGTGATGAACAGGCCTACTATGGCTACACCTTC

d_gene: NA
j_gene: TRBJ1-5
v_gene: TRBV7-9
abundance: NA
CDR3aa: CASSLGSRDQPQHF
CDR3nt: TGTGCCAGCAGCTTAGGAAGCCGGGATCAGCCCCAGCATTTT